This TCR beta chain was identified in a study of cytomegalovirus exposure and HLA in healthy donors. Whole-study results and caveats: For most TCR beta V segments, an earlier analysis put the productive rate at about 87% or about 30% of the time. The authors confirmed in vitro that a few CMV-associated chains were specific for CMV antigens.

13 Jbeta primers and 60 Vbeta primers were used for the PCR. In the study's own analysis: Counted up in a later analysis, unique TCR beta chains came to some 75 million, with around 9.9 million shared. Assay: immunoSEQ multiplex PCR; the TCRdb copy retains only in-frame clones and omits some. D and trimming come from the DNA, and the V and J calls and clone size come from that table. The data contain some 150,000 clones, around a tenth of them singletons. CDR3 length equals 19 residues. The ends lost 2 bases at V and 1 base at J; junction bases unmatched: 16. CDR1 is SGHTA, CDR2 FQGNSA, per germline. In this sample, this clone turned up a few times. The antigen is undetermined.

This sequence joins TRBV7-2 and TRBJ2-5; TRBD1 aligns across 7 bases. The sequencing input was PBMCs. The receptor comes from a male donor in good health and CMV-seronegative. The CDR3 sequence: CASSLLTTTLTGTQETQYF. DNA of the CDR3: TGTGCCAGCAGCTTATTAACGACGACCTTGACAGGGACCCAAGAGACCCAGTACTTC. Supplemented by reference TRBV7-2 and TRBJ2-5, the full variable domain reads GAGVSQSPSNKVTEKGKDVELRCDPISGHTALYWYRQSLGQGLEFLIYFQGNSAPDKSGLPSDRFSAERTGGSVSTLTIQRTQQEDSAVYLCASSLLTTTLTGTQETQYFGPGTRLLVL.